These T cell receptor beta chains were read from a single sample in a study of beta chain features in type 1 diabetes. TCRdb's copy holds only in-frame clones and misses some; the assay was immunoSEQ multiplex PCR. The sample has under 800,000 clones, less than 20% seen once; the top ten hold around 0.1%. Sequenced input: naive CD4+ T cells from blood. These receptors originate from a man younger than 35 in good health. Each CDR3 is given with its conserved first and last residue. D genes are given only for firm matches. The size entry is marked missing in some rows and otherwise reads once, few, many or a size class.

CDR3nt,CDR3aa,d_gene,v_gene,abundance,j_gene
TGTGCCAGCTCACCAGTCCCCAGGGGTGGCTACGAGCAGTACTTC,CASSPVPRGGYEQYF,-,TRBV18,few,TRBJ2-7
TGTGCCAGCAGCCCTCCGGACCCAATCTACGAGCAGTACTTC,CASSPPDPIYEQYF,-,TRBV4-2,-,TRBJ2-7
TGTGCCAGCAGCCGATGGATCGAAGAGACCCAGTACTTC,CASSRWIEETQYF,-,TRBV7-3,-,TRBJ2-5
TGTGCCATCAGAGGGACAGGCCTGAACACTGAAGCTTTCTTT,CAIRGTGLNTEAFF,TRBD1,TRBV10-3,-,TRBJ1-1
TGTGCCAGCAGGGCACAGGGCACAGATACGCAGTATTTT,CASRAQGTDTQYF,-,TRBV19,-,TRBJ2-3
TGTGCCATCAGCGCCAGATCTGACCATGAGCAGTTCTTC,CAISARSDHEQFF,-,TRBV10-3,many,TRBJ2-1
TGTGCCAGCAGCCATTTAACCGGGACAGGGAGCTCTGGGGCCAACGTCCTGACTTTC,CASSHLTGTGSSGANVLTF,TRBD1,TRBV4-2,-,TRBJ2-6
TGTGCCAGCAGTTTAAGCAGGGGACTACCCTACGAGCAGTACTTC,CASSLSRGLPYEQYF,-,TRBV27,few,TRBJ2-7
TGTGCCAGCAGTTCCCCGAGCACAGATACGCAGTATTTT,CASSSPSTDTQYF,-,TRBV6-5,-,TRBJ2-3
TGTGCCAGCAGCCTTTACAATGAGCAGTTCTTC,CASSLYNEQFF,-,TRBV9,few,TRBJ2-1
TGCAGCGTTAGAACGGTCGGGGAGCTGTTTTTT,CSVRTVGELFF,-,TRBV29-1,few,TRBJ2-2